The rows below give T cell receptor beta chains drawn from one sample of a study of T cells in localized non-small cell lung cancer. The assay was immunoSEQ multiplex PCR, and TCRdb's table has in-frame clones only and misses some. The table has 13,000 or so clones, about 86% seen once. This material consisted of peripheral blood, taken before any cancer treatment. These receptors came from a male donor aged 60 or over with stage III lung adenocarcinoma. Each CDR3 is given with its conserved first and last residue. Each record gives: V gene, D gene, J gene, CDR3 length, clone size, CDR3 protein. A D gene is named only where the DNA matches it firmly. The size of a clone is reported for some rows only, either as once, few or many, or as a class for expanded clones.

TRBV11-3	NA	TRBJ2-6	16	NA	CASSLGRSSGANVLTF
TRBV6-5	NA	TRBJ1-1	14	NA	CASSWGRVNTEAFF
TRBV5-1	TRBD2	TRBJ2-5	15	NA	CASSLETGGQETQYF
TRBV5-1	TRBD1	TRBJ1-5	17	NA	CASSSGTGWGGNQPQHF
TRBV6-1	NA	TRBJ2-3	14	few	CATLMGAIADTQYF
TRBV7-2	NA	TRBJ1-4	14	NA	CASSLGWVREKLFF
TRBV6-1	NA	TRBJ2-7	14	NA	CASSRRGSSGEQYF
TRBV18	NA	TRBJ1-1	13	few	CASSPRSFTEAFF
TRBV2	NA	TRBJ2-2	17	NA	CASSGERWAGRTGELFF
TRBV29-1	NA	TRBJ1-1	13	NA	CSLLARENTEAFF
TRBV25-1	NA	TRBJ2-7	15	once	CASSAPDRPSYEQYF
TRBV18	TRBD1	TRBJ2-3	17	few	CASSLQQGARGTDTQYF
TRBV6-4	NA	TRBJ2-2	13	few	CASSDVDTGELFF
TRBV19	NA	TRBJ1-4	14	NA	CASSIPGLGEKLFF
TRBV5-4	NA	TRBJ1-1	15	few	CASSQHLGYLAEAFF
TRBV5-8	NA	TRBJ2-4	16	NA	CASSSGALLAKNIQYF
TRBV15	NA	TRBJ2-3	12	NA	CATSQLGQGQYF
TRBV9	NA	TRBJ2-1	15	NA	CASSETQGVYNEQFF
TRBV5-6	TRBD1	TRBJ2-1	15	NA	CASSVMQGQYNEQFF
TRBV15	TRBD1	TRBJ2-7	10	few	CATSIDRGLW
TRBV7-2	TRBD2	TRBJ2-5	16	NA	CASSFTGGRRAETQYF
TRBV5-6	TRBD2	TRBJ2-3	16	NA	CASSVLGRGTTDTQYF
TRBV7-8	TRBD1	TRBJ2-5	18	NA	CASSSTQTIYRGQETQYF
TRBV2	NA	TRBJ1-5	13	few	CASGIYEDQPQHF
TRBV2	NA	TRBJ2-2	13	once	CASRQLRAGELFF
TRBV5-1	NA	TRBJ2-7	14	NA	CASSLAGVAGEQYF
TRBV6-5	NA	TRBJ2-1	13	NA	CASSSPSTHEQFF
TRBV30	NA	TRBJ2-3	14	NA	CAKEGQVGTDTQYF
TRBV7-9	NA	TRBJ1-5	12	NA	CASSLASQPQHF
TRBV7-2	NA	TRBJ1-1	15	NA	CASSLGHRGNTEAFF
TRBV7-2	NA	TRBJ2-2	13	NA	CASSFRGTGELFF
TRBV7-2	NA	TRBJ1-1	14	once	CASSLAAGSTEAFF